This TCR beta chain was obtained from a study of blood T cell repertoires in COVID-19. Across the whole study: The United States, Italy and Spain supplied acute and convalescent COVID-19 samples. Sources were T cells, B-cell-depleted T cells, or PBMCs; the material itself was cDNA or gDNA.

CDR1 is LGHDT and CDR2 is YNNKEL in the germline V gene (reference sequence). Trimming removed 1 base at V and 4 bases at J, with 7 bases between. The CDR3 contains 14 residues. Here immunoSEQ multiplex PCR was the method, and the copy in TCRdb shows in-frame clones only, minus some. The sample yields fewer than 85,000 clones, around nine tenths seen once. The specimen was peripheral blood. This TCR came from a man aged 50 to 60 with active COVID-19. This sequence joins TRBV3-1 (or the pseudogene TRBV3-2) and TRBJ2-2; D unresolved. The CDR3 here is CASSQGQITGELFF. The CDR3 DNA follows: TGTGCCAGCAGCCAAGGCCAGATCACCGGGGAGCTGTTTTTT.